The next 3 T cell receptor beta chains were all read from a single sample in a study of blood T cell repertoires in COVID-19. The data were produced by immunoSEQ multiplex PCR, yet TCRdb's version contains in-frame clones alone and is incomplete. The table includes about 140,000 clones, roughly 89% detected once. The sequenced material came from peripheral blood. All receptors derive from a man aged 60 to 69 with active or convalescent COVID-19.

V and J are TRBV6-1 and TRBJ2-2; 8 bases are shared with TRBD2. Germline V gene sequence: CDR1 MNHNS, CDR2 SASEGT. This CDR3 is built from 17 residues. V lost 3 bases to trimming and J lost 1 base; unmatched junction nucleotides: 7. The CDR3 sequence is CASSDPPGGRNTGELFF. The CDR3 DNA reads TGTGCCAGCAGTGACCCCCCGGGGGGGAGGAACACCGGGGAGCTGTTTTTT.

This clone was detected once. The CDR3 DNA follows: TGTGCCAGCAGCTTTAGTCGGGGGTCAATGGATACGCAGTATTTT. Its translation: CASSFSRGSMDTQYF. The gene calls are TRBV7-3 and TRBJ2-3, with a weak D call TRBD2 (6 bases). The CDR3 loop spans 15 amino acids. Between the trimmed V and J ends, which lost 3 bases and 6 bases, there was a span of 16 bases. Germline CDR1 and CDR2: SGHTA and FQGTGA.

The genes are TRBV28 and TRBJ1-5; 8 nucleotides align to TRBD1. V dropped 5 bases and J dropped 9; count of bases not matched to a gene: 9. This CDR3 is built from 14 residues. In germline, CDR1 is MDHEN, CDR2 SYDVKM. This CDR3 reads CASSADRGIRPQHF. The CDR3 coding sequence is TGTGCCAGCAGTGCCGACAGGGGTATAAGGCCCCAGCATTTT.